Listed here is a single T cell receptor (beta chain). CDR1 and CDR2 from the germline V gene are LGHNA and YNFKEQ. This CDR3 is 17 amino acids long. V was trimmed by 0 bases and J by 1 base, leaving 13 bases between them. How the authors handled the data: Nucleated cell counts were estimated from reference gene primer amplification. Sequencing was performed with immunoSEQ multiplex PCR; in TCRdb, only in-frame clones are kept and a portion is missing. Clone size and the V and J calls come from that table; the DNA yielded D and trimming. Altogether 110,000 to 150,000 clones are present, more than 65% being singletons, with the ten largest covering about 4%. The sample belongs to a study of blood T cell repertoires in COVID-19. Study details: COVID-19 samples from acute and convalescent phases originated in the United States, Italy and Spain. PBMCs, B-cell-depleted T cells, or T cells provided the cDNA or gDNA that made up the material.

The specimen sequenced was peripheral blood. The origin of this receptor is a man in his sixties with acute or convalescent COVID-19. This chain uses TRBV4-2 with TRBJ2-1; maybe TRBD2 (6 bases). Here the CDR3 DNA reads TGTGCCAGCAGCCAAGATCTTGGGGGACTTTCCTACAATGAGCAGTTCTTC. Its translation: CASSQDLGGLSYNEQFF.